The 22 T cell receptor beta chains below were found in one sample sequenced in a study of cytotoxic CD8 clonotypes in ibrutinib-treated CLL. TCRdb keeps only in-frame clones here, not all; method: immunoSEQ multiplex PCR. This repertoire shows 150,000 to 250,000 clones, about two thirds found once; its top ten account for around 15%. The sequencing here drew on PBMCs, taken after 24 months of ibrutinib treatment. These receptors came from a human donor with chronic lymphocytic leukemia.

The chain uses TRBV7-9 and TRBJ1-5; D unclear. Looked up from germline, CDR1 is SEHNR and CDR2 is FQNEAQ (reference sequence). V was shortened by 3 bases and J by 2 bases, with 17 bases between the two germline ends. The CDR3 loop spans 17 amino acids. The CDR3 loop is CASSFGSRGVGNQPQHF. The CDR3 DNA reads as TGTGCCAGCAGCTTCGGGTCTCGTGGAGTGGGCAATCAGCCCCAGCATTTT.

The chain recombines TRBV29-1 with TRBJ2-1; TRBD1 aligns across 7 bases. The J segment lost 0 bases and the V segment lost 6 bases, leaving 5 bases of the junction unmatched. There are 14 residues in the CDR3. CDR1 is SQVTM, CDR2 ANQGSEA, per germline. CDR3 sequence (DNA): TGCAGCGTCACGGACAGGCTCTCCTACAATGAGCAGTTCTTC. Protein product: CSVTDRLSYNEQFF.

The rearrangement uses TRBV13 and TRBJ2-6; D is possibly TRBD1 (5 bases). CDR1 and CDR2 (germline): PRHDT, FYEKMQ (reference sequence). V was cut by 5 bases and J by 1 base, with 12 bases left in between. The CDR3 is made up of 16 amino acids. The CDR3: CASSKRTQSGANVLTF. The CDR3 DNA reads as TGTGCCAGCAGCAAAAGGACACAGTCTGGGGCCAACGTCCTGACTTTC.

This clone has just a few counts. V usage is TRBV19 and J usage is TRBJ2-7, with D tentatively TRBD2 (5 bases). The CDR3 is made up of 14 amino acids. The germline V gene encodes CDR1 LNHDA and CDR2 SQIVND (reference sequence). Trimming cost V 3 bases and J 0 bases, with 9 bases left between them. The CDR3 DNA is TGTGCCAGTAGTATCCGGGATGGCTCCTACGAGCAGTACTTC. Its protein is CASSIRDGSYEQYF.

The V call is TRBV5-6, the J call TRBJ1-3; D is possibly TRBD1 (5 bases). The ends were cut back, 3 bases at V and 5 bases at J, with 18 bases in the middle. The CDR3 is 16 residues long. CDR1 SGHDT and CDR2 YYEEEE come from the germline V gene. The CDR3 protein is CASSSGVLRERNTIYF. CDR3 DNA: TGTGCCAGCAGCTCCGGGGTGCTCAGGGAAAGAAACACCATATATTTT.

This clone has only a few counts. The CDR3 region has the DNA TGCGCCAGCAGTCAACCGGACGGAAATCAGCCCCAGCATTTT. It encodes CASSQPDGNQPQHF. The J gene is TRBJ1-5, the V gene TRBV23-1; D is ambiguous. TRBV23-1 is known as an ORF, though its function is uncertain. The CDR3 is 14 residues long. The V end was cut by 2 bases, the J end by 4 bases, with 9 bases between.

There are a few counts of this clone. The chain uses TRBV9 and TRBJ2-3; D not resolved. This CDR3 region has 13 residues. Per germline, CDR1 SGDLS and CDR2 YYNGEE. The V gene lost 4 bases and the J gene lost 4 bases, with 10 bases spanning the gap. The CDR3 sequence is CASSPPVADTQYF. The CDR3 DNA reads TGTGCCAGCAGCCCACCGGTCGCAGATACGCAGTATTTT.

The chain couples TRBV28 to TRBJ2-7; 8 positions match TRBD2. The CDR3 is 14 residues long. The V segment lost 7 bases and the J segment 2 bases; nucleotides outside the gene matches: 7. Per the germline V gene, CDR1 is MDHEN and CDR2 is SYDVKM. CDR3 protein: CASIDRLATYEQYF. DNA of the CDR3: TGTGCCAGCATTGACCGACTAGCGACCTACGAGCAGTACTTC. Full variable domain (rest looked up from reference TRBV28 and TRBJ2-7): DVKVTQSSRYLVKRTGEKVFLECVQDMDHENMFWYRQDPGLGLRLIYFSYDVKMKEKGDIPEGYSVSREKKERFSLILESASTNQTSMYLCASIDRLATYEQYFGPGTRLTVT.

This chain uses TRBV29-1 with TRBJ1-2, with D unclear. The germline gives CDR1 SQVTM, CDR2 ANQGSEA. The CDR3 covers 12 residues. V lost 3 bases and J lost 6, with 11 bases in between. In DNA, the CDR3 is TGCAGCGTTGACAGTTGGGAGAATGGCTACACCTTC. Protein: CSVDSWENGYTF.

The V and J genes are TRBV4-1 and TRBJ1-1; D is uncertain. Germline V lookup: CDR1 MGHRA, CDR2 YSYEKL. This CDR3 is 13 amino acids long. Deletions cut 4 bases from V and 7 bases from J, with 13 bases between. CDR3: CASSLIGSGEAFF. CDR3 sequence (DNA): TGCGCCAGCAGCCTTATTGGTAGCGGTGAAGCTTTCTTT.

This chain links TRBV28 with TRBJ1-1; possible D gene TRBD1, 5 bases. Looked up from germline, CDR1 is MDHEN and CDR2 is SYDVKM. This CDR3 spans 16 amino acids. Trimming cost V 2 bases and J 3 bases, with 16 bases left between them. The CDR3 DNA sequence: TGTGCCAGCAGTTTAGTTTTGTACGGAGGGGACACTGAAGCTTTCTTT. It codes for CASSLVLYGGDTEAFF.

This chain connects TRBV6-1 to TRBJ2-7; 11 bases map to TRBD2. Trimming took 3 bases from V and 5 from J; bases not matched to a gene: 9. Germline values: CDR1 MNHNS, CDR2 SASEGT. The CDR3 is 16 amino acids. The CDR3 coding sequence is TGTGCCAGCAGTGAGAGACTAGCGGGACGTCCTAACGAGCAGTACTTC. It is translated as CASSERLAGRPNEQYF.

In this sample, this clone turned up once. This chain joins TRBV28 and TRBJ1-1, with TRBD1 identical over 9 bases. There are 18 residues in the CDR3. Per the germline V gene, CDR1 is MDHEN and CDR2 is SYDVKM. V trimming: 4 bases; J trimming: 1 base; junction bases outside the gene matches: 13. The CDR3 here is CASSSPFGTGTSNTEAFF. In DNA form, the CDR3 reads TGTGCCAGCAGTTCCCCCTTCGGGACAGGGACCTCGAACACTGAAGCTTTCTTT. The full variable domain, its missing parts supplied by reference TRBV28 and TRBJ1-1, is DVKVTQSSRYLVKRTGEKVFLECVQDMDHENMFWYRQDPGLGLRLIYFSYDVKMKEKGDIPEGYSVSREKKERFSLILESASTNQTSMYLCASSSPFGTGTSNTEAFFGQGTRLTVV.

V is TRBV27 and J is TRBJ2-3; TRBD1 agrees at 7 bases. The V gene's germline CDR1 is MNHEY and CDR2 SMNVEV (reference sequence). J gave up 3 bases and V 8 bases, and 8 bases lay outside the gene matches. This CDR3 has 14 amino acids. CDR3 in DNA: TGTGCCAGCCAAAGGGGGCAGGGGACAGATACGCAGTATTTT. Its protein product is CASQRGQGTDTQYF.

The rearrangement links TRBV7-9 to TRBJ2-1; possibly TRBD2 for D (5 bases). V gave up 5 bases and J gave up 9 bases, with 14 bases separating them. Per germline, CDR1 SEHNR and CDR2 FQNEAQ (reference sequence). This CDR3 is 13 amino acids long. For the CDR3, the DNA is TGTGCCAGCAGCCGATACCCGGGGAGTGAGCAGTTCTTC. It translates to CASSRYPGSEQFF.

V is TRBV6-6 and J is TRBJ2-7; a possible D gene is TRBD1 (6 bases). The length of the CDR3 is 13 residues. The ends were cut back, 5 bases at V and 2 bases at J, with 10 bases in the middle. Per germline, CDR1 MNHNY and CDR2 SVGAGI (reference sequence). CDR3 nucleotides: TGTGCCAGCAGTCGAAACAGGGCCTACGAGCAGTACTTC. Protein sequence: CASSRNRAYEQYF.

This chain joins TRBV6-1 and TRBJ2-7; D might be TRBD1 or TRBD2, each matching 5 bases. Trimming removed 7 bases from V and 0 bases from J, with 13 bases in between. This CDR3 has 14 amino acids. Germline CDR1 and CDR2: MNHNS and SASEGT. The CDR3 is CASIRDANSYEQYF. The CDR3 DNA sequence: TGTGCCAGCATCCGGGACGCCAACTCCTACGAGCAGTACTTC.

This chain uses TRBV14 with TRBJ2-1; TRBD1 might be the D (6 bases). Germline V gives CDR1 SGHDN, CDR2 FVKESK. This CDR3 has 17 amino acids. V dropped 4 bases and J dropped 5 bases, with 21 bases sitting between them. Here the CDR3 DNA reads TGTGCCAGCAGCCCGTTTAAAGGGGGAGCTACAAACAATGAGCAGTTCTTC. This gives the protein CASSPFKGGATNNEQFF.

The chain is built from TRBV6-1 and TRBJ2-7; weak D call: TRBD2 (6 bases). This CDR3 is built from 14 residues. V was shortened by 3 bases and J by 9 bases, with 18 bases between the two germline ends. Germline values: CDR1 MNHNS, CDR2 SASEGT. In nucleotides, the CDR3 is TGTGCCAGCAGTGAGGCCGGGAGCCAGAGGCGGCAGTACTTC. Amino acid sequence: CASSEAGSQRRQYF.

This clone was picked up a small number of times. The V call is TRBV4-3, the J call TRBJ1-5, with D unresolved. CDR1 is LGHNA, CDR2 YSLEER, per germline. Trimming removed 1 base at V and 4 bases at J, with 8 bases between. The CDR3 consists of 14 residues. The CDR3 sequence is CASSQGWENQPQHF. The CDR3 DNA follows: TGCGCCAGCAGCCAAGGATGGGAAAATCAGCCCCAGCATTTT.

DNA for the CDR3: TGTGCCAGCAGTTTAACCAGGGGAAATTCTGGGGCCAACGTCCTGACTTTC. This codes for CASSLTRGNSGANVLTF. The chain carries TRBV27 and TRBJ2-6, with TRBD1 as a possible D gene (6 bases). Germline CDR1 and CDR2: MNHEY and SMNVEV (reference sequence). CDR3 length: 17 amino acids. V was pared by 2 bases and J by 1 base, with 12 bases between. The complete variable domain, with remaining parts taken from reference TRBV27 and TRBJ2-6, reads EAQVTQNPRYLITVTGKKLTVTCSQNMNHEYMSWYRQDPGLGLRQIYYSMNVEVTDKGDVPEGYKVSRKEKRNFPLILESPSPNQTSLYFCASSLTRGNSGANVLTFGAGSRLTVL.

V gene TRBV5-1 combines with J gene TRBJ2-7; D is possibly TRBD2 (5 bases). V was clipped by 4 bases and J by 7 bases, with 12 bases between them. CDR3 length: 12 residues. Per germline, CDR1 SGHRS and CDR2 YFSETQ. In nucleotides, the CDR3 is TGCGCCAGCAGCCAACCTCCGGGGGAGCAGTACTTC. It is translated as CASSQPPGEQYF.